This T cell receptor beta chain was profiled in a study of cytomegalovirus exposure and HLA in healthy donors. Overall study context: Ancestry clustering placed around 81% of several hundred genotyped donors in the Caucasian-associated cluster. The study's findings and limits: Previously analyzed data showed that most TCR beta V segments were productive at a frequency of about 87% or about 30%. The likely explanation for a cluster of highly shared sequence variants was sequencing artifact.

CDR1 SGHDT and CDR2 YYEEEE come from the germline V gene. The CDR3 consists of 13 residues. Primers included in the PCR were 60 Vbeta and 13 Jbeta primers. Sequencing was performed with immunoSEQ multiplex PCR; in TCRdb, only in-frame clones are kept and a portion is missing. The sample yields about 220,000 clones, roughly 88% seen once. This clone was observed a few times. Its target is not known. This TCR was recovered from a boy under 10 years old in good health and CMV-seronegative. Sequencing was done on a sample of PBMCs. The rearrangement uses TRBV5-6 and TRBJ1-4, with D possibly being TRBD1 (6 bases). CDR3 residues: CASRQATNEKLFF. For the CDR3, the DNA is TGTGCTAGTAGACAGGCGACGAATGAAAAACTGTTTTTT.